The 15 T cell receptor beta chains reported below all come from one sample, sequenced in a study of blood T cell repertoires in COVID-19 (dated by TCRdb to 2020 to 2022). Library construction relied on the immunoSEQ multiplex PCR assay. Here the immuneACCESS table is served through TCRdb, limited to in-frame sequences with V and J called. Missing clones are a known gap in these copies; in checked studies unresolved V genes cover under half, and the rest lacks a known reason. Counted in this sample were roughly 280,000 clones; less than 90% of them appeared once. The ten top clones hold over 1.5% of the sample. Sequencing used peripheral blood. The receptor source for this set is a man in his thirties or forties with active or convalescent COVID-19.

The chain carries TRBV7-9 and TRBJ2-7; perhaps TRBD2 as D (6 bases). Between the trimmed V and J ends, which lost 1 base and 3 bases, there was a span of 7 bases. The CDR3 covers 13 residues. Germline V gene data show CDR1 as SEHNR and CDR2 as FQNEAQ (reference sequence). This CDR3 reads CASSLEGLYEQYF. DNA of the CDR3: TGTGCCAGCAGCTTAGAGGGACTCTACGAGCAGTACTTC.

The V gene is TRBV11-2, the J gene TRBJ2-2; 16 nucleotides match TRBD2. Germline trimming cut 6 bases from V and 3 bases from J; bases unmatched to any gene: 7. Germline values: CDR1 SGHAT, CDR2 FQNNGV. CDR3 length: 18 residues. CDR3 sequence reads: CASREGTSGGADTGELFF. The CDR3 DNA sequence: TGTGCCAGCAGAGAAGGGACTAGCGGGGGGGCCGACACCGGGGAGCTGTTTTTT.

This sequence joins TRBV4-3 and TRBJ2-7; D is possibly TRBD1 (5 bases). The CDR3 extends over 14 amino acids. The V and J ends lost 4 bases and 2 bases respectively, with 12 bases between them. Germline CDR1 is LGHNA and CDR2 is YSLEER. CDR3: CASSPRQTAYEQYF. The DNA for the CDR3 is TGCGCCAGCAGCCCACGACAGACCGCCTACGAGCAGTACTTC.

The chain couples TRBV7-6 to TRBJ2-3; D is uncertain. The ends were cut back, 6 bases at V and 0 bases at J, with 16 bases in the middle. The CDR3 sequence is 16 residues long. Germline loops: CDR1 SGHVS, CDR2 FNYEAQ. CDR3 nucleotides: TGTGCCAGCAGTCGCCAGGTGGTGTCTAGCACAGATACGCAGTATTTT. It translates to CASSRQVVSSTDTQYF.

V usage is TRBV27 and J usage is TRBJ1-2, with TRBD1 matching over 9 bases. This CDR3 has 14 amino acids. The trim removed 4 bases at V and 8 bases at J, leaving 8 bases unmatched. Germline CDR1 MNHEY, CDR2 SMNVEV (reference sequence). CDR3 in amino acids: CASSSRDRASGYTF. The CDR3 DNA sequence: TGTGCCAGCAGTTCCCGGGACAGGGCCTCCGGCTACACCTTC.

V is TRBV5-8 and J is TRBJ2-2; 9 nucleotides agree with TRBD1. Germline CDR1 reads SGHTS; CDR2 reads YDEGEE. Trimming took 0 bases from V and 3 from J; bases not matched to a gene: 6. The CDR3 totals 17 residues. The CDR3 loop is CASSLVLWTGDTGELFF. For the CDR3, the DNA is TGTGCCAGCAGCTTGGTTCTTTGGACAGGGGACACCGGGGAGCTGTTTTTT.

The V gene is TRBV7-2, the J gene TRBJ2-2, with 8 bases identical to TRBD2. CDR1 SGHTA and CDR2 FQGNSA come from the germline V gene. The CDR3 sequence is 16 residues long. The trim removed 3 bases at V and 0 bases at J, leaving 3 bases unmatched. CDR3 DNA sequence: TGTGCCAGCAGCTTGGCGGGGGGTACGAACACCGGGGAGCTGTTTTTT. Encoded protein: CASSLAGGTNTGELFF.

The chain uses TRBV6-6 and TRBJ1-1; D possibly corresponds to TRBD1 (6 bases). Per germline, CDR1 MNHNY and CDR2 SVGAGI (reference sequence). The CDR3 totals 12 residues. The V end was cut by 5 bases, the J end by 7 bases, with 11 bases between. The DNA of the CDR3 is TGTGCCAGCAGTCGCCAGGGGTTTGAAGCTTTCTTT. It translates to CASSRQGFEAFF.

The rearrangement uses TRBV30 and TRBJ1-5, with a possible D match to TRBD1 (6 bases). Trimming removed 2 bases at V and 6 bases at J, with 11 bases between. The CDR3 is made up of 13 amino acids. Germline CDR1 GTSNPN, CDR2 SVGIG (reference sequence). The CDR3 is CAWSSLDSQPQHF. The DNA for the CDR3 is TGTGCCTGGAGTTCTTTGGACAGTCAGCCCCAGCATTTT.

The chain combines TRBV12-3 or TRBV12-4 with TRBJ2-1; D is perhaps TRBD1 (5 bases). The CDR3 consists of 13 residues. V was pared by 8 bases and J by 1 base, with 9 bases between. The CDR3 here is CASGRGSYNEQFF. The CDR3 bases are TGTGCCAGCGGAAGGGGTTCCTACAATGAGCAGTTCTTC.

The sample holds a few counts of this clone. The rearrangement joins TRBV5-1 to TRBJ1-2; D is uncertain. CDR1 and CDR2 from the germline V gene are SGHRS and YFSETQ. The CDR3 contains 14 residues. V was pared by 2 bases and J by 1 base, with 9 bases between. The CDR3 is CASSFGLLNYGYTF. In DNA, the CDR3 is TGCGCCAGCAGCTTCGGACTCCTTAACTATGGCTACACCTTC.

This clone was seen once. V usage is TRBV10-2 and J usage is TRBJ2-5; 7 nucleotides agree with TRBD2. V was pared by 5 bases and J by 3 bases, with 9 bases of the junction left unmatched. Germline CDR1 WSHSY, CDR2 SAAADI. The CDR3 length is 15 residues. This CDR3 reads CASSRGGAGEETQYF. CDR3 sequence (DNA): TGCGCCAGCAGTCGCGGCGGGGCGGGGGAAGAGACCCAGTACTTC.

The genes are TRBV7-9 and TRBJ2-6; TRBD1 aligns across 10 bases. This CDR3 contains 16 residues. Germline loops: CDR1 SEHNR, CDR2 FQNEAQ (reference sequence). The trim removed 5 bases at V and 1 base at J, leaving 2 bases unmatched. The DNA for the CDR3 is TGTGCCAGCAGCCGGGACAGGGGATCTGGGGCCAACGTCCTGACTTTC. Its translation: CASSRDRGSGANVLTF.

The DNA of the CDR3 is TGTGCCTGGAGTGCTACAGGGGGCATCGCTTTCTTT. This translates into CAWSATGGIAFF. The rearrangement uses TRBV30 and TRBJ1-1; 9 nucleotides align to TRBD1. Germline V lookup: CDR1 GTSNPN, CDR2 SVGIG (reference sequence). Unmatched junction bases numbered 5, after V lost 1 base and J lost 11 bases. The CDR3 length is 12 residues.

This chain links TRBV29-1 with TRBJ1-2; 12 positions agree with TRBD1. CDR3 length: 17 amino acids. Germline assignment: CDR1 SQVTM and CDR2 ANQGSEA. Germline trimming cut 0 bases from V and 3 bases from J; bases unmatched to any gene: 8. The CDR3 region is CSVEDIIGDRGHYGYTF. The CDR3 DNA sequence: TGCAGCGTTGAAGACATAATTGGGGACAGGGGGCACTATGGCTACACCTTC.